This T cell receptor beta chain was sequenced for a study of cytomegalovirus exposure and HLA in healthy donors. Study results and caveats: Sequences of the TCR beta chain were said to predict the HLA-A and HLA-B alleles of most subjects accurately. A few of the chains that were CMV-associated were confirmed in vitro to be specific for CMV antigens.

Both 60 Vbeta primers and 13 Jbeta primers went into the PCR. Authors' processing steps: In a later analysis, of tens of millions of unique beta chains, roughly 10 million appeared in at least two donors. Data came from immunoSEQ multiplex PCR; TCRdb stores just in-frame clones and leaves some out. The V and J calls and clone size were taken over from that table, and D and trimming were inferred from the DNA. Among over 100,000 clones listed, more than 65% were seen once. A note on this clone: Its antigen is still unknown.

This receptor was taken from a male donor in good health and CMV-seropositive. Sequencing used PBMCs.

CDR3 nucleotides: TGTGCCAGCAGCGGCAGGGGACAGCATTGGGAGACCCAGTACTTC. Its protein product is CASSGRGQHWETQYF. The J gene is TRBJ2-5, the V gene TRBV7-6; 7 bases align to TRBD1. J lost 5 bases, V lost 5 bases, and 11 bases had no gene match. The CDR3 spans 15 residues. CDR1 and CDR2 from the germline V gene are SGHVS and FNYEAQ.